Listed here are 20 T cell receptor beta chains from one sample, sequenced in a study of blood T cell repertoires in COVID-19. Generated by immunoSEQ multiplex PCR, the TCRdb table keeps only in-frame clones and is missing some. Among some 200,000 clones listed, around 84% were seen once. Sequencing input: PBMCs or T cells enriched from blood (not recorded which). The receptors derive from a woman in her 40s with acute COVID-19.

This chain links TRBV27 with TRBJ1-6; no firm D call. The CDR3 sequence is 13 residues long. Germline CDR1 is MNHEY and CDR2 is SMNVEV (reference sequence). With 3 bases removed from V and 4 bases from J, the gap between germline ends came to 4 bases. The CDR3 reads CASSFQYNSPLHF. In DNA, the CDR3 is TGTGCCAGCAGTTTTCAATATAATTCACCCCTCCACTTT.

V and J are TRBV27 and TRBJ2-5, with 8 bases that match TRBD1. The CDR3 consists of 14 residues. The germline CDR1 and CDR2 sequences are MNHEY and SMNVEV (reference sequence). The V and J ends lost 6 bases and 5 bases, in that order; junction bases with no gene match: 8. The CDR3 reads CASRPTGALETQYF. CDR3 nucleotides: TGTGCCAGCAGGCCGACAGGGGCCCTGGAGACCCAGTACTTC.

The genes are TRBV11-2 and TRBJ1-2; possibly TRBD1 for D (5 bases). V dropped 4 bases and J dropped 7 bases, with 16 bases sitting between them. Germline lookup yields CDR1 SGHAT and CDR2 FQNNGV. This CDR3 region has 14 residues. The CDR3 region is CASSYDSAGLGYTF. The CDR3 region has the DNA TGTGCCAGCAGCTACGACAGTGCCGGGCTTGGCTACACCTTC.

V and J are TRBV18 and TRBJ1-6; the D gene is possibly TRBD1 (5 bases). The germline V gene has CDR1 KGHSH and CDR2 LQKENI. V lost 6 bases, J lost 9 bases, and 15 bases lay in between. The CDR3 is made up of 14 amino acids. The CDR3 region is CASSTGLTRSPLHF. The CDR3 DNA follows: TGTGCCAGCTCCACAGGTCTTACGCGTTCACCCCTCCACTTT.

This chain joins TRBV24-1 and TRBJ2-5, with a tentative D call TRBD2 (6 bases). Between the trimmed V and J ends, which lost 1 base and 1 base, there was a span of 12 bases. The CDR3 runs to 16 residues. Looked up from germline, CDR1 is KGHDR and CDR2 is SFDVKD. CDR3 sequence: CATSDFSGDFQETQYF. In DNA form, the CDR3 reads TGTGCCACCAGTGATTTCTCGGGGGATTTCCAAGAGACCCAGTACTTC.

The rearrangement links TRBV19 to TRBJ2-1, with TRBD2 identical over 8 bases. Looked up from germline, CDR1 is LNHDA and CDR2 is SQIVND (reference sequence). V lost 3 bases and J lost 8; bases outside the gene matches: 9. The CDR3 totals 15 residues. CDR3 bases: TGTGCCAGTAGTATGACAGCGGGGGATCATGATGAGCAGTTCTTC. The encoded protein is CASSMTAGDHDEQFF.

This clone was counted once. The chain uses TRBV13 and TRBJ1-4; no definite D call. From germline, CDR1 is PRHDT and CDR2 FYEKMQ (reference sequence). This CDR3 region has 17 residues. V was pared by 1 base and J by 0 bases, with 12 bases between. CDR3 loop: CASSLEGDSATNEKLFF. In DNA form, the CDR3 reads TGTGCCAGCAGCTTAGAGGGAGATAGTGCAACTAATGAAAAACTGTTTTTT. Looking up the rest from reference TRBV13 and TRBJ1-4 gives the full variable domain: AAGVIQSPRHLIKEKRETATLKCYPIPRHDTVYWYQQGPGQDPQFLISFYEKMQSDKGSIPDRFSAQQFSDYHSELNMSSLELGDSALYFCASSLEGDSATNEKLFFGSGTQLSVL.

The chain has TRBV6-5 and TRBJ2-3; no clear D gene. This CDR3 contains 12 residues. The V gene's germline CDR1 is MNHEY and CDR2 SVGAGI. The V gene lost 5 bases and the J gene lost 0 bases, with 3 bases spanning the gap. CDR3 amino acids: CASSQSTDTQYF. DNA for the CDR3: TGTGCCAGCAGTCAGAGCACAGATACGCAGTATTTT.

The chain joins TRBV5-1 to TRBJ1-1; tentative D call: TRBD1 (6 bases). CDR1 SGHRS and CDR2 YFSETQ come from the germline V gene. Trimming pared 2 bases from V and 6 bases from J, leaving 17 bases between. The CDR3 covers 15 residues. The CDR3 is CASSLSSRGWSEAFF. CDR3 sequence (DNA): TGCGCCAGCAGCTTAAGTAGCAGGGGTTGGTCTGAAGCTTTCTTT.

In its sample, this clone was seen once. This chain joins TRBV28 and TRBJ1-4; the D is unclear. Trimming took off 5 bases at V and 0 bases at J, with 7 bases between the two ends. In germline, CDR1 is MDHEN, CDR2 SYDVKM. The CDR3 covers 14 residues. CDR3 residues: CASSTPTTNEKLFF. DNA for the CDR3: TGTGCCAGCAGTACACCCACAACTAATGAAAAACTGTTTTTT. Based on the CDR3 plus reference TRBV28 and TRBJ1-4, the full variable domain is DVKVTQSSRYLVKRTGEKVFLECVQDMDHENMFWYRQDPGLGLRLIYFSYDVKMKEKGDIPEGYSVSREKKERFSLILESASTNQTSMYLCASSTPTTNEKLFFGSGTQLSVL.

This chain joins TRBV28 and TRBJ2-2, with TRBD1 matching 11 bases. CDR1 is MDHEN and CDR2 is SYDVKM in the germline V gene. V lost 3 bases and J lost 6; bases outside the gene matches: 6. The CDR3 runs to 16 residues. This CDR3 is CASSFRDRGIAGELFF. The CDR3 bases are TGTGCCAGCAGTTTCCGGGACAGGGGGATCGCCGGGGAGCTGTTTTTT.

This clone was recorded a few times. This chain links TRBV29-1 with TRBJ1-1; TRBD1 matches at 8 bases. The CDR3 runs to 14 residues. The germline V gene has CDR1 SQVTM and CDR2 ANQGSEA. Trimming removed 1 base from V and 4 bases from J; junction bases left unmatched: 5. CDR3 nucleotide sequence: TGCAGCGTTGAAGCAGGGGGCGGCGGCACTGAAGCTTTCTTT. This codes for CSVEAGGGGTEAFF.

The V and J genes are TRBV6-1 and TRBJ2-1; 9 bases fit TRBD1. Germline CDR1 and CDR2: MNHNS and SASEGT. The CDR3 is made up of 17 amino acids. The ends lost 4 bases at V and 2 bases at J; junction bases unmatched: 9. The CDR3 sequence is CASSGWGQGPPYNEQFF. The CDR3 region has the DNA TGTGCCAGCAGTGGGTGGGGACAGGGCCCCCCCTACAATGAGCAGTTCTTC.

This clone has just a few counts. The chain has TRBV28 and TRBJ1-6; perhaps TRBD1 as D (6 bases). The CDR3 spans 14 residues. The V and J ends lost 5 bases and 4 bases respectively, with 9 bases between them. The germline CDR1 and CDR2 sequences are MDHEN and SYDVKM. The CDR3 here is CASSRTAYNSPLHF. CDR3 DNA: TGTGCCAGCAGTCGGACAGCATATAATTCACCCCTCCACTTT.

V is TRBV4-3 and J is TRBJ2-3; 7 bases are a match to TRBD2. Germline V gene lookup returns CDR1 LGHNA and CDR2 YSLEER. The junction had 7 bases not matched to a gene; V was cut back by 0 bases and J by 4 bases. The CDR3 loop spans 16 amino acids. CDR3 in amino acids: CASSQESSGASDTQYF. In DNA, the CDR3 is TGCGCCAGCAGCCAAGAGTCCAGCGGGGCCTCAGATACGCAGTATTTT.

This chain connects TRBV2 to TRBJ2-5; 12 bases map to TRBD1. The CDR3 consists of 17 residues. Germline CDR1 SNHLY, CDR2 FYNNEI. With 4 bases clipped from V and 4 bases from J, the junction kept 10 bases outside the gene matches. The CDR3 sequence is CASSGFSGTGGAETQYF. CDR3 nucleotides: TGTGCCAGCAGTGGGTTTAGCGGGACAGGGGGCGCAGAGACCCAGTACTTC.

The chain links TRBV5-4 to TRBJ2-2; 10 bases match TRBD2. Germline CDR1 and CDR2: SGHNT and YYREEE (reference sequence). V was pared by 3 bases and J by 1 base, with 6 bases of the junction left unmatched. This CDR3 region has 17 residues. The CDR3 DNA reads TGTGCCAGCAGCTCCACTAGGACTAGCGGGAACACCGGGGAGCTGTTTTTT. Translating it yields CASSSTRTSGNTGELFF.

The table lists this clone with a few counts. CDR3 residues: CASSRLEADTQYF. As DNA, the CDR3 is TGTGCCAGCAGTCGACTAGAAGCAGATACGCAGTATTTT. The chain couples TRBV6-5 to TRBJ2-3, with a possible D match to TRBD2 (6 bases). The V end was cut by 5 bases, the J end by 4 bases, with 10 bases between. The CDR3 runs to 13 residues. Per the germline V gene, CDR1 is MNHEY and CDR2 is SVGAGI.

This clone appeared once. The chain couples TRBV27 to TRBJ1-2; D possibly corresponds to TRBD1 (6 bases). Germline V gene sequence: CDR1 MNHEY, CDR2 SMNVEV (reference sequence). The CDR3 sequence is 13 residues long. The V end was cut by 3 bases, the J end by 4 bases, with 9 bases between. The CDR3 nucleotides read TGTGCCAGCAGTTTGGGACAAAGCTATGGCTACACCTTC. It is translated as CASSLGQSYGYTF.

The chain joins TRBV28 to TRBJ1-6; no definite D call. V was pared by 2 bases and J by 8 bases, with 13 bases between. Germline CDR1 is MDHEN and CDR2 is SYDVKM. CDR3 length equals 15 residues. CDR3 sequence: CASSLRLGGYSPLHF. The CDR3 region has the DNA TGTGCCAGCAGTTTAAGGTTGGGAGGATATTCACCCCTCCACTTT.